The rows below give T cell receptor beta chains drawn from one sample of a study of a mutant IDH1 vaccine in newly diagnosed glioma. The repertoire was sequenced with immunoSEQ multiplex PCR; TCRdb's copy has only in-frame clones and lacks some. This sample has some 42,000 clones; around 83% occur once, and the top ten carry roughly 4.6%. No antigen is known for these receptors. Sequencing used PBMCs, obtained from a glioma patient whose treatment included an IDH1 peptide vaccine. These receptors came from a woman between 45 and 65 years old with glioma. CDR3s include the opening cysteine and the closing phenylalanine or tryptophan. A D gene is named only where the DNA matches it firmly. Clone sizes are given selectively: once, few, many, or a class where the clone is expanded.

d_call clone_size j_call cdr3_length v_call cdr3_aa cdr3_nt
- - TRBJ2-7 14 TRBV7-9 CASSLDANSYEQYF TGTGCCAGCAGCTTAGACGCCAACTCCTACGAGCAGTACTTC
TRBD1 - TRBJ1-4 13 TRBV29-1 CSVSGTGKEKLFF TGCAGCGTGAGTGGGACAGGGAAAGAAAAACTGTTTTTT
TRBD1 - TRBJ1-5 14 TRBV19 CASSRRQGWQPQHF TGTGCCAGTAGCCGCAGACAGGGTTGGCAGCCCCAGCATTTT
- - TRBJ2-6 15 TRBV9 CASSGSLTGANVLTF TGTGCCAGCAGCGGTAGTCTGACCGGGGCCAACGTCCTGACTTTC
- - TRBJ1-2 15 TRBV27 CASSSNTLPTDGYTF TGTGCCAGCAGTTCGAACACCCTCCCGACAGATGGCTACACCTTC
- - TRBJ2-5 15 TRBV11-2 CASSKGDRAQETQYF TGTGCCAGCAGCAAAGGCGACAGAGCCCAAGAGACCCAGTACTTC
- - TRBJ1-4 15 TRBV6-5 CASSYSGPPNEKLFF TGTGCCAGCAGTTACTCTGGCCCGCCAAATGAAAAACTGTTTTTT
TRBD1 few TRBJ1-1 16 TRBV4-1 CASSREPSTGGSEAFF TGCGCCAGCAGCCGAGAACCTTCCACAGGGGGCTCTGAAGCTTTCTTT
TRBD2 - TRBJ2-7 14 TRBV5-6 CASSLSGTTYEQYF TGTGCCAGCAGCTTGTCCGGGACTACCTACGAGCAGTACTTC
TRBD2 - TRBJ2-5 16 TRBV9 CASSWTSGGNQETQYF TGTGCCAGCAGCTGGACTAGCGGGGGGAACCAAGAGACCCAGTACTTC
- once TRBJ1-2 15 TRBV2 CASRSFDRVPYGYTF TGTGCCAGCAGATCATTCGACCGGGTACCCTATGGCTACACCTTC
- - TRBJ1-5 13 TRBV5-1 CASSLGGGQPQHF TGCGCCAGCAGCTTGGGCGGGGGTCAGCCCCAGCATTTT
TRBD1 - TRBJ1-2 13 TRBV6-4 CASGTGNNYGYTF TGTGCCAGCGGGACAGGGAACAACTATGGCTACACCTTC
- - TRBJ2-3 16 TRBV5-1 CASSLAATRRFDTQYF TGCGCCAGCAGCTTGGCCGCGACCCGGCGTTTTGATACGCAGTATTTT
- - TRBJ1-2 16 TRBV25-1 CASSENQGRDNYGYTF TGTGCCAGCAGTGAAAATCAGGGCAGGGATAACTATGGCTACACCTTC
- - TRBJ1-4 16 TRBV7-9 CASSFGRRATNEKLFF TGTGCCAGCAGCTTCGGGAGGAGGGCAACTAATGAAAAACTGTTTTTT
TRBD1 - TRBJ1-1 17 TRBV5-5 CASSFGDRGSISSEAFF TGTGCCAGCAGCTTTGGGGACAGGGGATCGATTTCGTCTGAAGCTTTCTTT
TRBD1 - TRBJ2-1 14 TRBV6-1 CASSARTGDNEQFF TGTGCCAGCAGTGCACGGACAGGGGACAATGAGCAGTTCTTC
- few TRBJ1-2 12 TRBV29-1 CSVNEGNYGYTF TGCAGCGTTAATGAGGGCAACTATGGCTACACCTTC
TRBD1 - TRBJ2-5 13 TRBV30 CAWSSDRMATQYF TGTGCCTGGAGTTCGGACAGGATGGCGACCCAGTACTTC
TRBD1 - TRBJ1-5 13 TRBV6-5 CASRPPGQGPQHF TGTGCCAGCAGGCCCCCGGGACAGGGGCCCCAGCATTTT
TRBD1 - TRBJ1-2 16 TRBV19 CASSPQPGQGAYGYTF TGTGCCAGTAGTCCCCAACCGGGACAGGGGGCCTATGGCTACACCTTC